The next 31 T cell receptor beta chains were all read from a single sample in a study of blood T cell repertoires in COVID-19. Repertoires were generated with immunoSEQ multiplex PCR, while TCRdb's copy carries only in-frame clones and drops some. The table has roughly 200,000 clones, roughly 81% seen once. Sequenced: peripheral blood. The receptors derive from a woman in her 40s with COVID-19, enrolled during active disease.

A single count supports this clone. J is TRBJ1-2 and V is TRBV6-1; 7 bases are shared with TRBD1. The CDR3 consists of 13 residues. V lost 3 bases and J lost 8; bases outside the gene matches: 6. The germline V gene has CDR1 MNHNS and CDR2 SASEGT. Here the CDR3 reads CASSDGQEGGYTF. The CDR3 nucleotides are TGTGCCAGCAGTGATGGACAGGAGGGGGGCTACACCTTC.

The CDR3 loop reads CASSPRLGGYEQYF. The CDR3 coding sequence is TGTGCCAGCAGCCCTAGACTAGGTGGCTACGAGCAGTACTTC. V usage is TRBV14 and J usage is TRBJ2-7; tentative D call: TRBD2 (6 bases). This CDR3 comprises 14 residues. V was trimmed by 4 bases and J by 3 bases, leaving 13 bases between them. CDR1 and CDR2 (germline): SGHDN, FVKESK.

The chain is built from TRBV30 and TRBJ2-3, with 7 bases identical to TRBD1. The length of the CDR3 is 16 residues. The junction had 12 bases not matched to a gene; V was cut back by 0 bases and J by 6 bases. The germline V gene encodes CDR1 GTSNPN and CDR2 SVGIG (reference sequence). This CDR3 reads CAWSVQGTASLDTQYF. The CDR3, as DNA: TGTGCCTGGAGTGTACAAGGGACAGCGTCGTTGGATACGCAGTATTTT.

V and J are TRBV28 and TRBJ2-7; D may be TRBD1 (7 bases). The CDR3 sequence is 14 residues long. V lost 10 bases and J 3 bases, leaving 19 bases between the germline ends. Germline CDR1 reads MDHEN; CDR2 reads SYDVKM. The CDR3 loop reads CATKTTGRSYEQYF. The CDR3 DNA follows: TGTGCCACGAAGACGACAGGGAGGAGCTACGAGCAGTACTTC.

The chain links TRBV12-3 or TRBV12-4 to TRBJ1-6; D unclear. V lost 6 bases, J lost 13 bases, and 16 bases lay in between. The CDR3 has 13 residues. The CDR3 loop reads CASSPDNLRPLHF. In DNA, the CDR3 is TGTGCCAGCAGCCCGGATAATCTCAGGCCCCTCCACTTT.

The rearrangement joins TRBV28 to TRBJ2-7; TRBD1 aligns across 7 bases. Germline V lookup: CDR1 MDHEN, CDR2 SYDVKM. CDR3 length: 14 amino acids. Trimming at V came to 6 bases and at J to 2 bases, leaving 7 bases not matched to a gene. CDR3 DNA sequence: TGTGCCAGCAGAATCCGGGACAGCCCCTACGAGCAGTACTTC. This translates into CASRIRDSPYEQYF. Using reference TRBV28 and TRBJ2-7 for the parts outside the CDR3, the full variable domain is DVKVTQSSRYLVKRTGEKVFLECVQDMDHENMFWYRQDPGLGLRLIYFSYDVKMKEKGDIPEGYSVSREKKERFSLILESASTNQTSMYLCASRIRDSPYEQYFGPGTRLTVT.

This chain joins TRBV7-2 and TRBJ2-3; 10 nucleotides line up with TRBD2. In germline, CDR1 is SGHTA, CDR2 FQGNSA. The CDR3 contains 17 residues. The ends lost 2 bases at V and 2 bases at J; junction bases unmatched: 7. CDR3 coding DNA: TGTGCCAGCAGCTTAAGGCTAGCGGGGGCACACACAGATACGCAGTATTTT. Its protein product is CASSLRLAGAHTDTQYF.

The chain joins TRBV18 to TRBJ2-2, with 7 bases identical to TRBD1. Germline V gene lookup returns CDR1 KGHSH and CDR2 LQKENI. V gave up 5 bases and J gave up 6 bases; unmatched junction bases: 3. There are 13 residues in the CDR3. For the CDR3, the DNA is TGTGCCAGCTCAGACAGGGTCGCCGGGGAGCTGTTTTTT. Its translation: CASSDRVAGELFF. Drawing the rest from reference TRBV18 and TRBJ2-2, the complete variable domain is NAGVMQNPRHLVRRRGQEARLRCSPMKGHSHVYWYRQLPEEGLKFMVYLQKENIIDESGMPKERFSAEFPKEGPSILRIQQVVRGDSAAYFCASSDRVAGELFFGEGSRLTVL.

The CDR3 protein is CASAFWRTDTQYF. For the CDR3, the DNA is TGTGCCAGCGCCTTTTGGAGGACAGATACGCAGTATTTT. The chain recombines TRBV27 with TRBJ2-3; D is possibly TRBD2 (5 bases). The CDR3 is 13 residues long. The germline V gene encodes CDR1 MNHEY and CDR2 SMNVEV (reference sequence). V lost 8 bases and J 3 bases, leaving 12 bases between the germline ends.

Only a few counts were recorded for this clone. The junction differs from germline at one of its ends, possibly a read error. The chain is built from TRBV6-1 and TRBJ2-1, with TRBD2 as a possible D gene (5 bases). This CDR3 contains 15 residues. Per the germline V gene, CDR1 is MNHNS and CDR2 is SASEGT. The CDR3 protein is CASSEGGSPSNEQFF. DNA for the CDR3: TGTGCCAGCAGCGAAGGTGGGAGCCCCTCTAATGAGCAGTTCTTC.

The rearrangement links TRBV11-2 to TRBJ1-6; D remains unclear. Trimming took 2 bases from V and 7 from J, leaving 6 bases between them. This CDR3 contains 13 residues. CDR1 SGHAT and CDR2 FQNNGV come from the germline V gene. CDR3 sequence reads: CASSLYENSPLHF. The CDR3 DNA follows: TGTGCCAGCAGCTTATACGAGAATTCACCCCTCCACTTT.

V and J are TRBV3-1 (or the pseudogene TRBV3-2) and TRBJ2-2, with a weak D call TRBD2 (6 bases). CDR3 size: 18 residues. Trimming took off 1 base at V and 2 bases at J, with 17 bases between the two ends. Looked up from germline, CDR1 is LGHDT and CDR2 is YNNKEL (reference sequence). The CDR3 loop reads CASSQALTRFGNTGELFF. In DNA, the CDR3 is TGTGCCAGCAGCCAAGCCCTGACTAGATTTGGTAACACCGGGGAGCTGTTTTTT.

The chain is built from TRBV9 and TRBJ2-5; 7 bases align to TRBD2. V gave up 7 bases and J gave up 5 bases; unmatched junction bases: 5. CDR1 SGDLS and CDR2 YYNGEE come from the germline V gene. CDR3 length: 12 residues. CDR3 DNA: TGTGCCAGCGGGGGGAGGGCTGAGACCCAGTACTTC. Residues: CASGGRAETQYF. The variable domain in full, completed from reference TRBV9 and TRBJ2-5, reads DSGVTQTPKHLITATGQRVTLRCSPRSGDLSVYWYQQSLDQGLQFLIQYYNGEERAKGNILERFSAQQFPDLHSELNLSSLELGDSALYFCASGGRAETQYFGPGTRLLVL.

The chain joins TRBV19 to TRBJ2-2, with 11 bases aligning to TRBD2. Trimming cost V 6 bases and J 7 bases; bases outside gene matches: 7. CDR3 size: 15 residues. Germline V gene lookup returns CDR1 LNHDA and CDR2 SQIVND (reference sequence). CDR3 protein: CASRLAGGPNGELFF. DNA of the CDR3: TGTGCCAGTAGATTAGCGGGAGGGCCGAACGGGGAGCTGTTTTTT.

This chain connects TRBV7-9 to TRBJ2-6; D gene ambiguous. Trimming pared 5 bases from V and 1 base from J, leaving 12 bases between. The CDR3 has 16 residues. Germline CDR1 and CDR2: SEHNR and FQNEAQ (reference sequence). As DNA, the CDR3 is TGTGCCAGCAGCCCACCTGGAGCGTCTGGGGCCAACGTCCTGACTTTC. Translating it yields CASSPPGASGANVLTF.

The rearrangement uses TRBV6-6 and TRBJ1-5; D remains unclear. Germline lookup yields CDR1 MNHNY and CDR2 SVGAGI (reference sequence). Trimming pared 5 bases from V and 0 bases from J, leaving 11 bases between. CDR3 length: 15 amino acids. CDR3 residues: CASSDRENSNQPQHF. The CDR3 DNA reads TGTGCCAGCAGTGACCGGGAAAATAGCAATCAGCCCCAGCATTTT.

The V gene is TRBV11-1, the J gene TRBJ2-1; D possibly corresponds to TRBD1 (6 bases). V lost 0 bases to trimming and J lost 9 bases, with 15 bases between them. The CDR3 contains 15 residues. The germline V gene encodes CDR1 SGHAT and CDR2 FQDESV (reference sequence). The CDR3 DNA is TGTGCCAGCAGCTTAGCTCTTGGGCAGGGGAGTGAGCAGTTCTTC. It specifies CASSLALGQGSEQFF.

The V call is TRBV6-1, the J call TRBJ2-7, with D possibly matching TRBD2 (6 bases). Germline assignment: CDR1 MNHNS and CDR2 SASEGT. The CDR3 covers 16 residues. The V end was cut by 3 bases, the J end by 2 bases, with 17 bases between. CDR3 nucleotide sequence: TGTGCCAGCAGTGACCGACTGAATGGGAGGACCTACGAGCAGTACGTC. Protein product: CASSDRLNGRTYEQYV.

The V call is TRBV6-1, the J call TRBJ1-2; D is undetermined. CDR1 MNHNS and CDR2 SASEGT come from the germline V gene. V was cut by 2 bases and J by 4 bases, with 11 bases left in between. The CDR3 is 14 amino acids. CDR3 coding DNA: TGTGCCAGCAGTGAAAGCGGCGGGTTCTATGGCTACACCTTC. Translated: CASSESGGFYGYTF.

Here the CDR3 reads CASSLFRVAGGSRSYNEQFF. The CDR3 DNA reads TGCGCCAGCAGCTTATTCCGGGTAGCGGGAGGTTCCCGCTCCTACAATGAGCAGTTCTTC. The V gene is TRBV5-1, the J gene TRBJ2-1, with 10 bases aligning to TRBD2. V trimming: 2 bases; J trimming: 0 bases; junction bases outside the gene matches: 14. Germline-derived CDR1 and CDR2 are SGHRS and YFSETQ. CDR3 length: 20 residues.

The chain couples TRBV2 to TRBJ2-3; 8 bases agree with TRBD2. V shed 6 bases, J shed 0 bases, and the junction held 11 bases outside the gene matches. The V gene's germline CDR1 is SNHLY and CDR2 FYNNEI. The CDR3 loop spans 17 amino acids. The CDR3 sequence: CASRELPGLGSTDTQYF. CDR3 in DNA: TGTGCCAGCAGAGAATTACCGGGACTAGGGAGCACAGATACGCAGTATTTT.

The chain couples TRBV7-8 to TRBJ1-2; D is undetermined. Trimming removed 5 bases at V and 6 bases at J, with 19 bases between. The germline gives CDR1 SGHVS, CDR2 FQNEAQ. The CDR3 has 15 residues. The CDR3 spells CASSLMSRGTNGYTF. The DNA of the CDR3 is TGTGCCAGCAGCCTAATGAGTCGGGGAACGAATGGCTACACCTTC. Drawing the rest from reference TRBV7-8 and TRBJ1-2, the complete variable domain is GAGVSQSPRYKVAKRGQDVALRCDPISGHVSLFWYQQALGQGPEFLTYFQNEAQLDKSGLPSDRFFAERPEGSVSTLKIQRTQQEDSAVYLCASSLMSRGTNGYTFGSGTRLTVV.

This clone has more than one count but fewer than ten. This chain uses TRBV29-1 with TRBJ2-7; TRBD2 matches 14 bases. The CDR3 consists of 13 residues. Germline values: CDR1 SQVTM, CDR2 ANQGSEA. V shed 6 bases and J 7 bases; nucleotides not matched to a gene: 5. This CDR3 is CSVGLAGAGEQYF. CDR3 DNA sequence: TGCAGCGTGGGACTAGCGGGAGCGGGTGAGCAGTACTTC.

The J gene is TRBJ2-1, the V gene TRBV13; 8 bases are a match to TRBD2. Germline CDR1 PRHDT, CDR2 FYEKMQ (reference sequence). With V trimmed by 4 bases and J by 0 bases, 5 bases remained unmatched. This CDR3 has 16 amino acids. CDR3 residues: CASSYFGTSSYNEQFF. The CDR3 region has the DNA TGTGCCAGCAGCTATTTTGGGACTAGCTCCTACAATGAGCAGTTCTTC. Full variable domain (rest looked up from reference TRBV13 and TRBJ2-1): AAGVIQSPRHLIKEKRETATLKCYPIPRHDTVYWYQQGPGQDPQFLISFYEKMQSDKGSIPDRFSAQQFSDYHSELNMSSLELGDSALYFCASSYFGTSSYNEQFFGPGTRLTVL.

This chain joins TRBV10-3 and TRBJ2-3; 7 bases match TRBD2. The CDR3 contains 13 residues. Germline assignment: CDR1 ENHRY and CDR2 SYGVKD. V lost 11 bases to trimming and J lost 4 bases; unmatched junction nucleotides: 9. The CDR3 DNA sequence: TGTGCCGCCCGCGCGGGGGTCGCAGATACGCAGTATTTT. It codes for CAARAGVADTQYF.

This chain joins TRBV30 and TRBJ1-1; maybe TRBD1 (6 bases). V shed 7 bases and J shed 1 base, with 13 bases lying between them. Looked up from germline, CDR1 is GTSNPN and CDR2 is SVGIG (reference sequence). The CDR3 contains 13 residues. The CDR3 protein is CASSDSSNTEAFF. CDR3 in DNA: TGTGCCTCCTCGGACAGTTCGAACACTGAAGCTTTCTTT.

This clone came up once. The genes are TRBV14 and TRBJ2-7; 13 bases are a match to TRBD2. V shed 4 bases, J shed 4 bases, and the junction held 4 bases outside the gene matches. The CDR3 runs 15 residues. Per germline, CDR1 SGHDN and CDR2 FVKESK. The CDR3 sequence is CASSPGLAGSYEQYF. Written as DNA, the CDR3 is TGTGCCAGCAGCCCGGGACTAGCGGGGTCGTACGAGCAGTACTTC.

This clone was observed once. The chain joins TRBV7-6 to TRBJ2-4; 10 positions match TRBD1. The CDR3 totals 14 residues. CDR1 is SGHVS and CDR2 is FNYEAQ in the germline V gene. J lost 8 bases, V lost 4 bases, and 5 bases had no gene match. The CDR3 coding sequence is TGTGCCAGCAGCTCTGGACAGGGGGTGGACATTCAGTACTTC. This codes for CASSSGQGVDIQYF.

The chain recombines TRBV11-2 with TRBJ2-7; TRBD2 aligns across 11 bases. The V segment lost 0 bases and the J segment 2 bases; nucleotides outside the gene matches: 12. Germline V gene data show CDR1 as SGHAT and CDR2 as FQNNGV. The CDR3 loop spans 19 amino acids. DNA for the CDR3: TGTGCCAGCAGCTTAGATCTAGTGTTAGCGGGAGGGCCTCCCTACGAGCAGTACTTC. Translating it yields CASSLDLVLAGGPPYEQYF.

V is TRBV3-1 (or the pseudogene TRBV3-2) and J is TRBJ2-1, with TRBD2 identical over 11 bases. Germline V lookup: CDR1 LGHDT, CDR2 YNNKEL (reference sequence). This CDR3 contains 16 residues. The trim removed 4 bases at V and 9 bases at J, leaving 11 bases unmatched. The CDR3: CASSPRKLAGAGEQFF. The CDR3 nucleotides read TGTGCCAGCAGCCCTAGGAAACTAGCGGGAGCGGGTGAGCAGTTCTTC.

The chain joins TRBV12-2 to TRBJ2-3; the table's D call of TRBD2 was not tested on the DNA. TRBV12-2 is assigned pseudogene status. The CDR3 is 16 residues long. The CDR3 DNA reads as TGTGCAAGTCGCTGGGGACTAGCGGGGGGGAAAGATACGCAGTATTTT. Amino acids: CASRWGLAGGKDTQYF.